A single TCR beta chain is shown here with its context. Its antigen remains unidentified. Compared with germline, one end of the junction differs, possibly owing to a read error. The source of the sample is a study of tumor and adjacent non-tumor tissue in lung cancer. Looking at the study overall: Each sample yielded 4 million to 4.5 million productive TCRbeta reads on average.

The CDR3 is 12 amino acids. Germline values: CDR1 SQVTM, CDR2 ANQGSEA. General study results and limits: Higher tumor TCR diversity was associated with shorter survival. Compared with tumor, normal lung showed significantly lower TCR diversity.

No cell sorting was done before RNA was extracted from the tissue. The library came from three nested PCR rounds adapted from ARM-PCR protocols. Each CDR3 protein is one row after TCRdb ran MiXCR on the multiplex PCR reads. Of 100,000 to 120,000 distinct CDR3 sequences listed, over 75% are singletons. The chain links TRBV29-1 to TRBJ2-5; 7 nucleotides line up with TRBD1. This TCR was recovered from a man between 65 and 85 years old with non-small cell lung cancer. The sequenced sample consisted of lung tumor tissue. The CDR3 bases are TGCAGTATTGAGGCAGGGGGAGAGGCCCAGTACTTC. This encodes CSIEAGGEAQYF. Variable domain in full (rest from reference TRBV29-1 and TRBJ2-5): SAVISQKPSRDICQRGTSLTIQCQVDSQVTMMFWYRQQPGQSLTLIATANQGSEATYESGFVIDKFPISRPNLTFSTLTVSNMSPEDSSIYLCSIEAGGEAQYFGPGTRLLVL.